This TCR beta chain is from a study of identical twins. General study points: The abundant beta clonotypes from cord blood had fewer insertions, and memory repertoires had none of this. Models underestimated TCR alpha sharing (out-of-frame) in monozygotic twins.

The CDR3 contains 15 residues. Between the trimmed V and J ends, which lost 5 bases and 6 bases, there was a span of 16 bases. In germline, CDR1 is MDHEN, CDR2 SYDVKM. A universal primer site arose from template switching, and cDNA bore unique molecular identifiers. TCRdb reprocessed the 5' RACE reads via MiXCR and lists one record per CDR3 protein. Altogether around 650,000 distinct CDR3 sequences are present, around 7.5% being singletons, with the ten largest covering 1.6%. About this clonotype itself: Its antigen remains unknown.

This same sample was also taken into another study, of yellow fever vaccine responses in identical twins.

The chain combines TRBV28 with TRBJ2-2, with D maybe TRBD1 (5 bases). The clonotype comes from a woman younger than 35 in good health. Specimen: PBMCs. The CDR3 DNA sequence: TGTGCCAGCAGTCCCTCTTTCAGGGTTCCCGGGGAGCTGTTTTTT. This encodes CASSPSFRVPGELFF. Full variable domain (remainder filled in from reference TRBV28 and TRBJ2-2): DVKVTQSSRYLVKRTGEKVFLECVQDMDHENMFWYRQDPGLGLRLIYFSYDVKMKEKGDIPEGYSVSREKKERFSLILESASTNQTSMYLCASSPSFRVPGELFFGEGSRLTVL.